The 10 T cell receptor beta chains below were found in one sample sequenced in a study of regulatory T cells in long-lasting Graves disease. Investigators prepared the TCR beta libraries by applying iRepertoire HTBI primers and Arm-PCR of CDR3 regions. TCRdb re-called the multiplex PCR reads through MiXCR, storing one row per CDR3 protein. The sample records roughly 430,000 distinct CDR3 sequences, roughly 21% being singletons. This sample's time point: persistent/refractory GD, antithyroid drugs over 5 years with positive TRAb. Extracted RNA from PBMCs served as the source of the TCR library. The material was peripheral blood mononuclear cells (PBMCs), obtained when the disease was refractory, from a patient treated with antithyroid drugs. These receptors were collected from a female donor with Graves disease.

This clonotype was detected only a few times. The J gene is TRBJ2-6, the V gene TRBV5-1; perhaps TRBD2 as D (6 bases). The V end was cut by 5 bases, the J end by 0 bases, with 12 bases between. The CDR3 is 16 residues long. Germline V gene sequence: CDR1 SGHRS, CDR2 YFSETQ. The CDR3 DNA is TGCGCCAGCAGGCGGGACCTGAGCTCTGGGGCCAACGTCCTGACTTTC. Amino acids: CASRRDLSSGANVLTF.

The table lists this clonotype with many counts. The genes are TRBV28 and TRBJ1-5, with D perhaps matching TRBD1 (5 bases). CDR3 length: 15 residues. Deletions cut 6 bases from V and 0 bases from J, with 12 bases between. Germline CDR1 reads MDHEN; CDR2 reads SYDVKM. CDR3: CASRRGADSNQPQHF. CDR3 in DNA: TGTGCCAGCAGACGAGGGGCGGATAGCAATCAGCCCCAGCATTTT.

As for this clonotype: Just one base apart from a much larger clone, this may be a read error. The rearrangement joins TRBV6-1 to TRBJ2-2; 11 bases match TRBD2. This CDR3 is 15 amino acids long. Germline CDR1 MNHNS, CDR2 SASEGT. The CDR3: CASSSGTSGNGELLF. The CDR3 DNA sequence: TGTGCCAGCAGCTCAGGGACTAGCGGAAACGGGGAGCTGCTTTTT.

This chain joins TRBV7-9 and TRBJ2-2, with D perhaps TRBD1 (6 bases). CDR1 SEHNR and CDR2 FQNEAQ come from the germline V gene (reference sequence). The length of the CDR3 is 16 residues. Trimming shortened V by 7 bases and J by 1 base, and 16 bases separated the two germline ends. The CDR3 DNA is TGTGCCAGCACCGAACCTACGACAGGGAACACCGGGGAGCTGTTTTTT. Its translation is CASTEPTTGNTGELFF.

A few counts support this clonotype. The gene calls are TRBV6-1 and TRBJ2-3, with 7 bases that match TRBD2. The CDR3 has 15 residues. Germline V gives CDR1 MNHNS, CDR2 SASEGT. V was clipped by 3 bases and J by 5 bases; unmatched bases: 8. The CDR3 coding sequence is TGTGCCAGCAGTGACCTAGCGGTAAGGGGAGATACGCAGTATTTT. Protein: CASSDLAVRGDTQYF.

The chain joins TRBV7-9 to TRBJ2-5, with 13 bases identical to TRBD2. The CDR3 covers 17 residues. V lost 5 bases, J lost 4 bases, and 10 bases stayed unmatched. Germline V gene data show CDR1 as SEHNR and CDR2 as FQNEAQ (reference sequence). DNA of the CDR3: TGTGCCAGCAGCCATCCCACTAGCGGGAGGGGAGGAGAGACCCAGTACTTC. It encodes CASSHPTSGRGGETQYF.

The chain has TRBV2 and TRBJ2-1; D remains unclear. Trimming cost V 8 bases and J 5 bases, with 16 bases left between them. CDR1 is SNHLY, CDR2 FYNNEI, per germline. The CDR3 is 14 amino acids. This CDR3 is CASLLEGQHNEQFF. Here the CDR3 DNA reads TGTGCCAGCCTCTTGGAAGGCCAGCACAATGAGCAGTTCTTC.

This clonotype was observed a few times. J is TRBJ1-5 and V is TRBV28; maybe TRBD1 (5 bases). In germline, CDR1 is MDHEN, CDR2 SYDVKM. This CDR3 has 14 amino acids. The V end was cut by 6 bases, the J end by 2 bases, with 11 bases between. This CDR3 reads CASSAGRGNQPQHF. Written as DNA, the CDR3 is TGTGCCAGCAGCGCAGGGAGGGGCAATCAGCCCCAGCATTTT.

This chain uses TRBV11-2 with TRBJ2-7; D not certain. V gave up 8 bases and J gave up 0 bases, with 17 bases separating them. The CDR3 has 15 residues. Germline V gene sequence: CDR1 SGHAT, CDR2 FQNNGV. The CDR3 loop is CASGLGRGLSYEQYF. CDR3 sequence (DNA): TGTGCCAGCGGGCTCGGGCGCGGCCTCTCCTACGAGCAGTACTTC.

This clonotype has just a few counts. V gene TRBV3-1 combines with J gene TRBJ2-7, with D possibly TRBD2 on 6 matching bases. The germline V gene has CDR1 LGHDT and CDR2 YNNKEL (reference sequence). The germline V and J ends were trimmed by 0 bases and 5 bases, with 17 bases remaining between them. The CDR3 length is 16 residues. The CDR3, as DNA: TGTGCCAGCAGCCAAGATTTCGGGACGGGACTCCACGAGCAGTACTTC. It codes for CASSQDFGTGLHEQYF.